This T cell receptor (beta chain) is drawn from a study of T cell responses to AZD1222 COVID-19 vaccine. This CDR3 comprises 12 residues. From germline, CDR1 is LNHDA and CDR2 SQIVND (reference sequence). The V gene lost 7 bases and the J gene lost 4 bases, with 7 bases spanning the gap. Overall study results and limits: Seropositive at baseline were only a handful of AZD1222 recipients.

TCRdb keeps only in-frame clones here, not all; method: immunoSEQ multiplex PCR. The profile shows approximately 180,000 clones, almost 90% of them singletons. Worth noting for this clone: What it recognizes is unknown.

The receptor comes from an adult in good health. The sample consisted of peripheral blood, taken on day 0 of AZD1222 vaccination. The chain couples TRBV19 to TRBJ2-2; D is unclear. CDR3 loop: CASKPSTGELFF. The CDR3 DNA is TGTGCCAGTAAACCGAGCACCGGGGAGCTGTTTTTT.